This paragraph covers one TCR beta chain sequence. This clone was found a few times. There is no known antigen for this receptor. Per-base qualities were not stored, and no clone one base away is much larger. Preparation of the library involved the immunoSEQ multiplex PCR assay. The multiplex PCR relied on a mix of 60 forward primers for TCR Vbeta segments and 13 reverse primers for TCR Jbeta segments. The CDR3 region of rearranged TCR beta genes was amplified from genomic DNA with a multiplex PCR assay. The Illumina HiSeq System was used to sequence the amplified TCR beta libraries as 87-base-pair reads. As for the original processing: Across the roughly 600 repertoires, a later analysis counted some 81 million unique TCR beta chains, 9.5 million to 12 million of which were shared by at least two donors. Raw reads were error-corrected and collapsed into unique sequences by a nearest-neighbor algorithm in which closely related sequences were merged to remove PCR and sequencing errors. Alignment of CDR3 sequences to IMGT reference sequences was used to assign V, D and J gene segments. For a sequence to be retained, a match of at least six nucleotides to both a V gene segment and a J gene segment was required. Rearrangements were classified as productive when the CDR3 lacked stop codons and remained in frame with V and J, and all other rearrangements were classified as non-productive. Following IMGT convention, CDR3 was defined as the stretch from the second conserved V-encoded cysteine to the conserved J-encoded phenylalanine. The earlier analysis of fewer than 750 of the donors excluded sequences that lacked an unambiguous match to a single V gene segment. In an earlier analysis of around 600 of the donors, V segments were called functional above 56.7% productive rearrangements and were called segregating when the between-donor standard deviation exceeded 5%. To diagnose cytomegalovirus status from the catalog of TCR beta chain sequences, a statistical classification framework was built. In a later analysis, V and J genes were assigned by comparing TCR nucleotide sequences against IMGT/GENE-DB human TR gene sequences. A later analysis assigned CDR3 sequences and most-parsimonious VDJ recombination scenarios with the TCRdist pipeline. In a later analysis, each TCR beta chain was defined by its CDR3 amino acid sequence together with its V-gene family, and reads lacking a unique V-gene family were excluded. As a way to deal with suspected cross-contamination and a sequencing artifact, a later analysis dropped approximately 570 nucleotide sequences that were highly shared and had low generation probability. In a later analysis, a clonal expansion index for each public chain was calculated from normalized within-repertoire ranks of inferred template counts. A later analysis computed generation probabilities with a VDJ recombination model fitted to out-of-frame rearrangements, and checked the results against IGoR. In a later analysis, TCR-TCR, TCR-HLA and TCR-CMV co-occurrence was scored with hypergeometric tests, and a repertoire-size bias correction was applied to TCR pairs. False discovery rates were estimated in a later analysis by permuting HLA or CMV assignments 20 times. In a later analysis, co-occurring TCRs were grouped using DBSCAN, with TCRdist sequence similarity added in when clustering inside HLA-allele-positive subsets. Repertoires with fewer than 30,000 or more than 120,000 public chains were left out of co-occurrence clustering, as were a handful of repertoires with anomalous nucleotide sharing. Sourced from immuneACCESS, this table was stored by TCRdb with only in-frame sequences that have V and J called. A share of the clones is absent; for the studies checked, an unresolved V gene accounts for under half, and the remainder has no known explanation. V and J calls and clone size are those listed in that table; D and trimming were worked out from the DNA. The sample data list 90,000 to 150,000 clones, and 60% to 85% of these were observed just once. The top ten hold 2% to 3% of the sample.

This sample was taken from a study of cytomegalovirus exposure and HLA in healthy donors (TCRdb year 2017). Turning to the overall study: In an earlier analysis of under 750 of the donors, roughly 300 Gb of sequence data and 90 million to 120 million unique TCR beta sequences from approximately 180 million T cells were reported. About 330 gigabases of sequencing data and around 85 million unique TCR sequences made up an early release that covered 640 HLA-typed donors. The genetic ancestry cluster associated with self-reported Caucasian donors included 81% of the roughly 390 genotyped donors. The study aimed to test whether cataloging public T cell receptors could reveal signatures of past pathogen exposure. The study profiled the T cell repertoires of hundreds of subjects by immunosequencing and related them to cytomegalovirus serostatus. Along with the approximately 670-subject first cohort, a separate validation cohort of over a hundred different subjects was used. To predict cytomegalovirus infection status, the study brought together high-throughput TCR immunosequencing, statistical association of individual TCRs with disease status, and machine learning. A later analysis re-examined previously published TCR beta repertoires from about 670 donors and added high-resolution HLA genotyping to investigate patterns of TCR occurrence. The later analysis used no new phenotypic data to find candidate immune exposures, relying instead on TCR beta sequences and their occurrence across donors. An earlier analysis of 587 of the donors used high-throughput TCR beta sequencing to judge whether each TCR beta V gene segment behaved as functional or pseudogenic. Donor age, sex, ethnicity and CMV serostatus were compiled alongside the repertoire data. A later genetic analysis used genome-wide SNP genotypes for about 60% of the roughly 670 donors, treating that subset as a discovery cohort. Every discovery cohort repertoire had been produced on one sequencing platform. Both class I and class II loci were covered by HLA typing, at four-digit resolution. Typing coverage varied by locus: roughly 629-640 donors for A, B, C, DRB1 and DQB1; roughly 520 for DQA1; more than 600 for DPA1; some 470 for DPB1. Roughly five DR-DQ haplotypes were handled as single units for association and clustering, since linkage in the cohort was strong. Among around 400 genotyped donors of the cohort, an average of roughly 230,000 unique TCR beta nucleotide sequences was sequenced per donor, of which 15% to 20% were non-productive.

In total, roughly 670 healthy bone marrow donors made up the cohort. At the time of sampling, all cohort members were nominally healthy, though unrecorded immune exposures were likely present. The donor was CMV seronegative and was included in the group of over 300 seronegative cohort members. A peripheral blood sample was collected from each donor, and TCR beta sequencing was performed on peripheral blood mononuclear cells. Genomic DNA extraction from the blood cell samples was performed with the Qiagen DNeasy Blood Extraction Kit. Relative to germline, V is 2 bases shorter and J is 4 bases shorter, with 15 bases between their ends. Taken from the germline V gene, the CDR1 and CDR2 loops are SGHDT and YYEEEE. The CDR3 runs 15 residues from the cysteine to the phenylalanine. Only the CDR3 portion is preserved as DNA: 45 bases, with reading frame beginning at the first base. Paper-wide results and their limitations: Linkage disequilibrium might explain the correlated functional status among segregating V segments, but an unknown experimental factor could not be excluded. Some IMGT-functional V segments, including TRBV6-2 and TRBV6-3, could not be distinguished by the 87-base-pair reads and were therefore excluded. Because counts were too low, approximately 15 rarely observed V segments, including chromosome 9 orphons, were excluded from the earlier analysis of fewer than 650 of the donors. Because HLA typing was unavailable for some donors at each locus, only the typed subset was used in association tests. A later genetic analysis associated a missense DCLRE1C variant with V-gene and J-gene trimming of TCR beta chains, and an independent cohort replicated the association. When HLA alleles, especially DR and DQ, strongly co-occurred, TCR associations were difficult to assign to individual alleles. The sequencing pipeline was judged likely to have produced a cluster of highly shared sequence variants as a technical artifact. Most CMV-associated TCR beta chains appeared to be HLA-restricted in a later analysis, and the HLA associations seemed to be driven largely by CMV exposure. A further reported finding was that TCR beta sequences accurately predicted the HLA-A and HLA-B alleles for most subjects in the first cohort. In a later analysis, HLA-associated TCR beta chains were found to be more clonally expanded and to have lower generation probabilities than equally common non-associated chains. While some public TCRs were present in many individuals, most TCR sequences turned up only very rarely across donors. The only immune exposure information available for the cohort was CMV serostatus. The study gave a list of about 170 TCR beta chains associated with cytomegalovirus. In vitro tests confirmed that three of the cytomegalovirus-associated TCR beta chains recognize cytomegalovirus antigens. The classifier was reported to diagnose cytomegalovirus status with high specificity and sensitivity in both the original and validation cohorts. In this cohort, only TCR beta chains were sequenced, and detectable features were limited by the absence of alpha or paired-chain data. According to a later genetic analysis, donors in an Asian-associated ancestry cluster had fewer N-insertions in productive TCRs than the approximately 670-donor mean. According to the authors, the approach could potentially be generalized to other disease states and immunological phenotypes. In a later analysis, TCR association rates were found to vary across HLA loci, with the most associated TCRs seen for DRB1 alleles and the fewest for HLA-C alleles. In a later analysis, 16,951 TCR beta sequences were associated with specific HLA alleles at a false discovery rate of 0.05. Several of the top co-occurrence clusters appeared to be linked to parvovirus B19, influenza, CMV and Epstein-Barr virus, according to a later analysis. Presence/absence analyses assumed roughly uniform sequencing depth across donors, an assumption that may not hold. Broadly in line with IMGT annotations, most TCR beta V segments showed up in productive rearrangements about 87% or about 30% of the time in an earlier analysis of a few hundred of the donors.

The sequencing input was PBMCs. The sequence was obtained from a female donor in good health and CMV-seronegative. The sequence is built from TRBV5-6 and TRBJ1-2; no confident D gene assignment can be made. The DNA is as follows: TGTGCCAGCAGCTTTCTCGCTGTAGAGGGCTATGGCTACACCTTC. Translation gives CASSFLAVEGYGYTF.